Given below is one TCR beta chain in context. Its target is unknown. Trimming took off 3 bases at V and 4 bases at J, with 10 bases between the two ends. Germline V gives CDR1 SNHLY, CDR2 FYNNEI. The CDR3 length is 14 residues. Primers used in a second PCR of roughly 6 to 12 cycles were a sample-barcoded 5' primer and a J-beta primer mix. TCRdb used MiXCR to reprocess the 5' RACE reads, holding one entry per CDR3 protein. The data show about 900,000 distinct CDR3 sequences, about 44% seen once. Researchers report isolating at least 6 million PBMCs per sample. The data stem from a study of blood T cells in healthy people across ages. Regarding the study as a whole: More naive CD4+ cells and higher diversity marked long-lived donors relative to aged donors.

Input material: blood. V usage is TRBV2 and J usage is TRBJ1-5; the D gene is possibly TRBD1 (6 bases). The source is a young man in good health. The CDR3 DNA follows: TGTGCCAGCAGTGACCGGACAGTTAATCAGCCCCAGCATTTT. It specifies CASSDRTVNQPQHF. Variable domain in full (rest from reference TRBV2 and TRBJ1-5): EPEVTQTPSHQVTQMGQEVILRCVPISNHLYFYWYRQILGQKVEFLVSFYNNEISEKSEIFDDQFSVERPDGSNFTLKIRSTKLEDSAMYFCASSDRTVNQPQHFGDGTRLSIL.